The 11 T cell receptor beta chains in this list originate from one sample, sequenced in a study of T-cell reconstitution after alpha-beta-depleted transplantation in children. The authors prepared the TCRbeta library with unique molecular identifiers. Using its own MiXCR run on the PCR reads, TCRdb lists one record per CDR3 protein. Here the sample spans around 360,000 distinct CDR3 sequences, 9% to 12% being singletons. This specimen consisted of PBMCs from the stem cell graft donor, obtained from the stem cell graft. These receptors all come from a human donor who donated a stem cell graft to a child with acute lymphoblastic leukemia.

The gene calls are TRBV7-8 and TRBJ2-1, with D hard to call. Trimming removed 6 bases from V and 6 bases from J, with 21 bases in between. Germline V gene sequence: CDR1 SGHVS, CDR2 FQNEAQ. The CDR3 totals 16 residues. CDR3 bases: TGTGCCAGCAGTACCCCCGAGACTTCGCTTTTCAATGAGCAGTTCTTC. It codes for CASSTPETSLFNEQFF.

V and J are TRBV20-1 and TRBJ2-5; 8 bases map to TRBD2. The V gene end was trimmed by 0 bases and the J gene end by 5 bases; junction bases not matched to a gene: 11. This CDR3 has 16 amino acids. CDR1 is DFQATT and CDR2 is SNEGSKA in the germline V gene (reference sequence). This CDR3 reads CSARDLAGRALETQYF. As DNA, the CDR3 is TGCAGTGCTAGAGATCTCGCCGGGAGGGCCCTTGAGACCCAGTACTTC.

The table lists this clonotype with a few counts. V usage is TRBV5-4 and J usage is TRBJ2-6, with a possible D match to TRBD2 (6 bases). CDR1 and CDR2 (germline): SGHNT, YYREEE (reference sequence). This CDR3 comprises 19 residues. V was clipped by 0 bases and J by 0 bases, with 16 bases between them. The CDR3 nucleotides read TGTGCCAGCAGCTTGGGGCGGGATGGGCTGAGCTCTGGGGCCAACGTCCTGACTTTC. It yields the protein CASSLGRDGLSSGANVLTF.

This clonotype was detected only a few times. V and J are TRBV7-2 and TRBJ2-1; no firm D call. From germline, CDR1 is SGHTA and CDR2 FQGNSA. This CDR3 contains 16 residues. V was clipped by 0 bases and J by 9 bases, with 18 bases between them. CDR3 protein: CASSLALWSRVVEQFF. CDR3 coding DNA: TGTGCCAGCAGCTTAGCTCTCTGGTCTCGGGTGGTTGAGCAGTTCTTC.

This clonotype was seen a few times. The chain joins TRBV4-3 to TRBJ1-6, with 10 bases identical to TRBD1. Trimming took 1 base from V and 9 from J; bases not matched to a gene: 6. The germline CDR1 and CDR2 sequences are LGHNA and YSLEER. The CDR3 sequence is 16 residues long. CDR3 amino acids: CASSQGDRGLVSPLHF. CDR3 nucleotides: TGCGCCAGCAGCCAAGGAGACAGGGGGCTTGTTTCACCCCTCCACTTT.

This clonotype was found a few times. The V and J genes are TRBV5-1 and TRBJ2-7, with D possibly matching TRBD1 (7 bases). Trimming took 4 bases from V and 7 from J, leaving 24 bases between them. Germline V lookup: CDR1 SGHRS, CDR2 YFSETQ. The length of the CDR3 is 16 residues. CDR3 nucleotides: TGCGCCAGCAGCACCCGGGACAGACTTGTCAGCGGGGAGCAGTACTTC. It specifies CASSTRDRLVSGEQYF.

This clonotype showed up just a few times. J is TRBJ2-3 and V is TRBV9; 9 bases fit TRBD2. The CDR3 spans 16 residues. Per the germline V gene, CDR1 is SGDLS and CDR2 is YYNGEE. The V gene end was trimmed by 4 bases and the J gene end by 1 base; junction bases not matched to a gene: 7. In nucleotides, the CDR3 is TGTGCCAGCAGCATAAGACTAGCGGAAGGCACAGATACGCAGTATTTT. It is translated as CASSIRLAEGTDTQYF.

This clonotype was seen more than once but under ten times. The V call is TRBV15, the J call TRBJ2-1, with 9 bases matching TRBD1. Germline loops: CDR1 LNHNV, CDR2 YYDKDF (reference sequence). CDR3 length: 15 amino acids. V dropped 1 base and J dropped 5; count of bases not matched to a gene: 3. Written as DNA, the CDR3 is TGTGCCACCAGCAGAGTAGGGACAGGGCACAATGAGCAGTTCTTC. Amino acid sequence: CATSRVGTGHNEQFF.

This chain connects TRBV18 to TRBJ2-3, with D possibly TRBD2 on 5 matching bases. In germline, CDR1 is KGHSH, CDR2 LQKENI. There are 16 residues in the CDR3. V lost 0 bases and J 5 bases, leaving 15 bases between the germline ends. CDR3 sequence: CASSPPRLSGGDTQYF. The CDR3 nucleotides are TGTGCCAGCTCACCACCACGTCTGAGCGGAGGAGATACGCAGTATTTT. The full variable domain, its missing parts supplied by reference TRBV18 and TRBJ2-3, is NAGVMQNPRHLVRRRGQEARLRCSPMKGHSHVYWYRQLPEEGLKFMVYLQKENIIDESGMPKERFSAEFPKEGPSILRIQQVVRGDSAAYFCASSPPRLSGGDTQYFGPGTRLTVL.

This clonotype was recorded a few times. This sequence joins TRBV28 and TRBJ2-1; D possibly corresponds to TRBD2 (6 bases). The V and J ends lost 3 bases and 2 bases respectively, with 11 bases between them. Germline V CDR1 and CDR2: MDHEN, SYDVKM. This CDR3 contains 15 residues. CDR3 amino acids: CASSFEGGAYNEQFF. The CDR3 DNA follows: TGTGCCAGCAGTTTCGAAGGCGGGGCCTACAATGAGCAGTTCTTC.

This clonotype appeared many times. The chain joins TRBV3-1 to TRBJ2-2; D not certain. Germline CDR1 LGHDT, CDR2 YNNKEL (reference sequence). CDR3 length: 12 residues. V was trimmed by 1 base and J by 8 bases, leaving 5 bases between them. DNA of the CDR3: TGTGCCAGCAGCCAAGGGCCTGGGGAGCTGTTTTTT. Translation: CASSQGPGELFF.